Listed here is a single T cell receptor beta chain. What it recognizes is unknown. Generated by immunoSEQ multiplex PCR, the TCRdb table keeps only in-frame clones and is missing some. Of some 100,000 clones detected, roughly four fifths appear once; the ten largest clones hold approximately 6.7%. This specimen belongs to a study of PD-1 blockade in mismatch repair-deficient tumors. Notes on the study in general: After pembrolizumab, tumor-resident clones rose rapidly, then generally contracted before radiologic responses.

Trimming left V 6 bases short and J 0 bases short, with 15 bases between. Germline CDR1 SGHNT, CDR2 YYREEE (reference sequence). This CDR3 contains 15 residues. The TCR-sequenced patients were a few responders to pembrolizumab. The receptor comes from an adult with mismatch repair-deficient cancer. This chain uses TRBV5-4 with TRBJ1-1; unclear D gene. The sample was peripheral blood, taken roughly 35 weeks after starting pembrolizumab. CDR3 bases: TGTGCCAGCACCCTGCAAAGTGGCATGAACACTGAAGCTTTCTTT. Its translation: CASTLQSGMNTEAFF.